The 27 T cell receptor beta chains given below trace back to one sample, sequenced in a study of blood T cell repertoires in COVID-19. The method was immunoSEQ multiplex PCR; TCRdb's version includes in-frame clones alone and lacks a portion of them. The sample consists of some 140,000 clones, about four fifths of them appearing once. The specimen was peripheral blood. The receptors stem from a man between 60 and 70 years old with acute or convalescent COVID-19.

This chain joins TRBV3-1 (or the pseudogene TRBV3-2) and TRBJ2-7; 10 nucleotides align to TRBD1. Germline-derived CDR1 and CDR2 are LGHDT and YNNKEL (reference sequence). Trimming removed 7 bases from V and 7 bases from J; junction bases left unmatched: 7. The CDR3 sequence is 13 residues long. This CDR3 is CASTSDRGQEQYF. Here the CDR3 DNA reads TGTGCCAGCACCTCAGACAGGGGGCAAGAGCAGTACTTC.

This clone was picked up a small number of times. The chain recombines TRBV12-3 or TRBV12-4 with TRBJ1-2, with 9 bases aligning to TRBD1. The J segment lost 6 bases and the V segment lost 5 bases, leaving 4 bases of the junction unmatched. The CDR3 is 13 amino acids. CDR3: CASSQQGADGYTF. In DNA, the CDR3 is TGTGCCAGCAGTCAACAGGGGGCCGATGGCTACACCTTC.

This chain joins TRBV7-9 and TRBJ2-1; 13 bases align to TRBD2. The ends lost 2 bases at V and 10 bases at J; junction bases unmatched: 17. The CDR3 is 19 amino acids. Germline V gene sequence: CDR1 SEHNR, CDR2 FQNEAQ (reference sequence). CDR3 bases: TGTGCCAGCAGCTTAAGGGACAGGGGACTAGCGGGGAGAAGGTGGGAGCAGTTCTTC. It encodes CASSLRDRGLAGRRWEQFF.

This chain connects TRBV6-5 to TRBJ1-1; a weak D match, TRBD1 (5 bases). Germline values: CDR1 MNHEY, CDR2 SVGAGI. Trimming pared 9 bases from V and 0 bases from J, leaving 11 bases between. This CDR3 has 13 residues. This CDR3 reads CASRQTLNTEAFF. In DNA form, the CDR3 reads TGTGCCAGTCGACAGACCTTGAACACTGAAGCTTTCTTT.

The chain carries TRBV11-2 and TRBJ2-3, with 9 bases aligning to TRBD2. CDR3 length: 15 residues. The V gene end was trimmed by 6 bases and the J gene end by 3 bases; junction bases not matched to a gene: 7. Germline CDR1 reads SGHAT; CDR2 reads FQNNGV. The CDR3 region is CASRIAGGQTDTQYF. The DNA for the CDR3 is TGTGCCAGCAGAATCGCGGGAGGGCAAACAGATACGCAGTATTTT.

The V and J genes are TRBV5-1 and TRBJ1-1, with D perhaps matching TRBD1 (5 bases). The CDR3 covers 12 residues. V was clipped by 7 bases and J by 6 bases, with 13 bases between them. Germline V CDR1 and CDR2: SGHRS, YFSETQ. The CDR3 is CASGQGKSEAFF. DNA of the CDR3: TGCGCCAGCGGGCAGGGAAAATCTGAAGCTTTCTTT.

The chain couples TRBV24-1 to TRBJ2-1, with D perhaps TRBD2 (5 bases). Germline V gives CDR1 KGHDR, CDR2 SFDVKD. This CDR3 is built from 16 residues. The V and J ends lost 5 bases and 6 bases respectively, with 19 bases between them. The CDR3 reads CATSAMTFSEINEQFF. The CDR3 region has the DNA TGTGCCACCAGTGCGATGACGTTTAGCGAAATCAATGAGCAGTTCTTC.

This clone appeared once. The chain is built from TRBV6-5 and TRBJ1-1; D remains unclear. V dropped 6 bases and J dropped 3 bases, with 17 bases sitting between them. CDR3 length: 15 residues. Germline values: CDR1 MNHEY, CDR2 SVGAGI. The CDR3 DNA follows: TGTGCCAGCAGCGACGAGGGCGAGGCGGACACTGAAGCTTTCTTT. Its protein is CASSDEGEADTEAFF.

This chain connects TRBV4-1 to TRBJ1-4; D unresolved. The ends were cut back, 1 base at V and 0 bases at J, with 9 bases in the middle. There are 16 residues in the CDR3. Germline assignment: CDR1 MGHRA and CDR2 YSYEKL. DNA for the CDR3: TGCGCCAGCAGCCAAGTATCGACAACAACTAATGAAAAACTGTTTTTT. It translates to CASSQVSTTTNEKLFF.

V is TRBV5-6 and J is TRBJ2-7; the D gene is possibly TRBD1 (6 bases). Trimming took off 4 bases at V and 4 bases at J, with 18 bases between the two ends. Germline V gives CDR1 SGHDT, CDR2 YYEEEE. The CDR3 loop spans 15 amino acids. The CDR3, as DNA: TGTGCCAGCAGCCTAGGACAGACCTATACGTACGAGCAGTACTTC. It translates to CASSLGQTYTYEQYF.

The rearrangement links TRBV12-3 or TRBV12-4 to TRBJ2-7; 10 bases map to TRBD2. The length of the CDR3 is 13 residues. Trimming at V came to 7 bases and at J to 5 bases, leaving 5 bases not matched to a gene. The chain's CDR3 is CASTTTSGNEQYF. Written as DNA, the CDR3 is TGTGCCAGCACCACCACTAGCGGGAACGAGCAGTACTTC.

The chain employs TRBV4-2 and TRBJ1-3, with TRBD1 identical over 8 bases. This CDR3 spans 16 amino acids. The germline gives CDR1 LGHNA, CDR2 YNFKEQ. V lost 1 base to trimming and J lost 2 bases; unmatched junction nucleotides: 4. CDR3 DNA sequence: TGTGCCAGCAGCCAAGTTCCGACAGGGGCTGGAAACACCATATATTTT. It codes for CASSQVPTGAGNTIYF.

The chain combines TRBV2 with TRBJ1-2, with D unresolved. Germline V gives CDR1 SNHLY, CDR2 FYNNEI. V shed 4 bases and J shed 2 bases, with 8 bases lying between them. This CDR3 is 13 amino acids long. The CDR3 region has the DNA TGTGCCAGCAGTGCGAAAAGCAACTATGGCTACACCTTC. The encoded protein is CASSAKSNYGYTF. Variable domain in full (rest from reference TRBV2 and TRBJ1-2): EPEVTQTPSHQVTQMGQEVILRCVPISNHLYFYWYRQILGQKVEFLVSFYNNEISEKSEIFDDQFSVERPDGSNFTLKIRSTKLEDSAMYFCASSAKSNYGYTFGSGTRLTVV.

The rearrangement joins TRBV6-6 to TRBJ1-5; 9 bases line up with TRBD1. The CDR3 runs 14 residues. Unmatched junction bases numbered 6, after V lost 5 bases and J lost 7 bases. CDR1 is MNHNY, CDR2 SVGAGI, per germline (reference sequence). In nucleotides, the CDR3 is TGTGCCAGCAGTCGGACAGGGGCCGGCCAGCCCCAGCATTTT. Amino acids: CASSRTGAGQPQHF.

The V gene is TRBV27, the J gene TRBJ1-3; possibly TRBD1 for D (5 bases). The V gene lost 1 base and the J gene lost 0 bases, with 19 bases spanning the gap. The CDR3 runs 19 residues. CDR1 MNHEY and CDR2 SMNVEV come from the germline V gene (reference sequence). The CDR3 sequence is CASSLLGTSQGTSGNTIYF. Here the CDR3 DNA reads TGTGCCAGCAGTTTATTAGGGACTTCCCAAGGGACCTCTGGAAACACCATATATTTT.

The chain employs TRBV4-1 and TRBJ2-7, with TRBD1 matching over 12 bases. CDR3 length: 16 amino acids. The trim removed 2 bases at V and 4 bases at J, leaving 6 bases unmatched. Germline values: CDR1 MGHRA, CDR2 YSYEKL. Here the CDR3 reads CASSQTGTGGVYEQYF. The CDR3, as DNA: TGCGCCAGCAGCCAAACCGGGACAGGGGGCGTGTACGAGCAGTACTTC.

This clone was observed a few times. The CDR3, as DNA: TGTGCCAGCAGCCCTAAGACAGGTCCCTTCTACGAGCAGTACTTC. This sequence encodes CASSPKTGPFYEQYF. The genes are TRBV11-3 and TRBJ2-7; TRBD1 is a possible D gene (6 bases). The germline gives CDR1 SGHNT, CDR2 YENEEA. This CDR3 spans 15 amino acids. Trimming shortened V by 5 bases and J by 3 bases, and 17 bases separated the two germline ends.

This rearrangement joins TRBV7-9 to TRBJ2-7; 9 bases line up with TRBD2. Trimming at V came to 2 bases and at J to 1 base, leaving 0 bases not matched to a gene. This CDR3 is 14 amino acids long. Per the germline V gene, CDR1 is SEHNR and CDR2 is FQNEAQ (reference sequence). CDR3 region: CASSLLAGSYEQYF. In nucleotides, the CDR3 is TGTGCCAGCAGCTTACTAGCGGGGTCCTACGAGCAGTACTTC. The entire variable domain, with the rest obtained from reference TRBV7-9 and TRBJ2-7, is as follows: DTGVSQNPRHKITKRGQNVTFRCDPISEHNRLYWYRQTLGQGPEFLTYFQNEAQLEKSRLLSDRFSAERPKGSFSTLEIQRTEQGDSAMYLCASSLLAGSYEQYFGPGTRLTVT.

The rearrangement joins TRBV19 to TRBJ2-3; 14 bases match TRBD2. V gave up 4 bases and J gave up 4 bases; unmatched junction bases: 4. The germline CDR1 and CDR2 sequences are LNHDA and SQIVND (reference sequence). The CDR3 loop spans 16 amino acids. The CDR3 nucleotides read TGTGCCAGTAGTAAGGGACTAGCGGGAGTTTCAGATACGCAGTATTTT. As protein: CASSKGLAGVSDTQYF.

The gene calls are TRBV2 and TRBJ2-5, with 7 bases aligning to TRBD1. The CDR3 sequence is 13 residues long. The germline CDR1 and CDR2 sequences are SNHLY and FYNNEI. V shed 6 bases, J shed 5 bases, and the junction held 6 bases outside the gene matches. The CDR3 loop reads CASRAGGDETQYF. The DNA for the CDR3 is TGTGCCAGCAGGGCAGGGGGAGATGAGACCCAGTACTTC.

The chain couples TRBV27 to TRBJ2-2; 7 nucleotides align to TRBD2. CDR1 MNHEY and CDR2 SMNVEV come from the germline V gene (reference sequence). Unmatched junction bases numbered 6, after V lost 5 bases and J lost 3 bases. This CDR3 comprises 15 residues. Here the CDR3 DNA reads TGTGCCAGCAGTCTGCTAGCGGAGTACACCGGGGAGCTGTTTTTT. Its protein is CASSLLAEYTGELFF.

This clone was seen only once. This chain connects TRBV3-1 (or the pseudogene TRBV3-2) to TRBJ1-2; 10 positions agree with TRBD1. Trimming removed 0 bases from V and 7 bases from J; junction bases left unmatched: 8. The CDR3 spans 16 residues. Germline CDR1 reads LGHDT; CDR2 reads YNNKEL (reference sequence). The CDR3 nucleotides read TGTGCCAGCAGCCAAGATCAGGGACAGGGGTACCCTGGCTACACCTTC. Translated, it gives CASSQDQGQGYPGYTF.

This chain joins TRBV5-4 and TRBJ2-5; D is possibly TRBD1 (5 bases). Germline V CDR1 and CDR2: SGHNT, YYREEE (reference sequence). The CDR3 is 13 amino acids. With 3 bases removed from V and 4 bases from J, the gap between germline ends came to 10 bases. Here the CDR3 DNA reads TGTGCCAGCAGCTCTTCGACAGTAGAGACCCAGTACTTC. This encodes CASSSSTVETQYF.

The chain has TRBV28 and TRBJ1-6, with 8 bases fitting TRBD1. Looked up from germline, CDR1 is MDHEN and CDR2 is SYDVKM. After removal of 5 bases from V and 8 bases from J, the junction contained 8 bases not matched to a gene. The CDR3 spans 15 residues. CDR3 sequence: CASSLLTGDHSPLHF. The CDR3 region has the DNA TGTGCCAGCAGTCTCCTGACAGGGGACCATTCACCCCTCCACTTT. Based on the CDR3 plus reference TRBV28 and TRBJ1-6, the full variable domain is DVKVTQSSRYLVKRTGEKVFLECVQDMDHENMFWYRQDPGLGLRLIYFSYDVKMKEKGDIPEGYSVSREKKERFSLILESASTNQTSMYLCASSLLTGDHSPLHFGNGTRLTVT.

This clone has just a few counts. The V gene is TRBV25-1, the J gene TRBJ1-2; TRBD1 matches 7 bases. Per germline, CDR1 MGHDK and CDR2 SYGVNS. This CDR3 spans 13 amino acids. J lost 8 bases, V lost 4 bases, and 7 bases had no gene match. CDR3 DNA sequence: TGTGCCAGCAGTGGGGGCAGGGGGTTCGGCTACACCTTC. Amino acids: CASSGGRGFGYTF.

The rearrangement joins TRBV7-3 to TRBJ2-5; TRBD2 agrees at 11 bases. The CDR3 extends over 15 amino acids. After removal of 2 bases from V and 5 bases from J, the junction contained 4 bases not matched to a gene. Germline V gene sequence: CDR1 SGHTA, CDR2 FQGTGA. CDR3 nucleotides: TGTGCCAGCAGCTTAGAAGGGACTAGCGGTGAGACCCAGTACTTC. Translation: CASSLEGTSGETQYF.

The chain employs TRBV5-1 and TRBJ1-1, with 8 bases fitting TRBD1. The V gene end was trimmed by 7 bases and the J gene end by 4 bases; junction bases not matched to a gene: 9. The CDR3 consists of 14 residues. Germline V lookup: CDR1 SGHRS, CDR2 YFSETQ. CDR3 sequence (DNA): TGCGCCAGCTATACAGGGGGGCTAGGCACTGAAGCTTTCTTT. It encodes CASYTGGLGTEAFF.